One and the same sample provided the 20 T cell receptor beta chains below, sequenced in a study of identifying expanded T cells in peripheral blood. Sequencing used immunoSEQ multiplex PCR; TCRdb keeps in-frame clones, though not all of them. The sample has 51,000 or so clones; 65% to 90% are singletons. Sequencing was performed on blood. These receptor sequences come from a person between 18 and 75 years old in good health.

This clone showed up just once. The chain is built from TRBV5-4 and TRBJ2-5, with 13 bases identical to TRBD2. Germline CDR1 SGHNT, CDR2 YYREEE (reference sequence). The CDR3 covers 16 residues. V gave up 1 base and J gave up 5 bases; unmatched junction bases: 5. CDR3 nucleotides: TGTGCCAGCAGCTTGCCTACTAGCGGGAGGGTCGAGACCCAGTACTTC. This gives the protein CASSLPTSGRVETQYF. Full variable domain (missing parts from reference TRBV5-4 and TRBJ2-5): ETGVTQSPTHLIKTRGQQVTLRCSSQSGHNTVSWYQQALGQGPQFIFQYYREEENGRGNFPPRFSGLQFPNYSSELNVNALELDDSALYLCASSLPTSGRVETQYFGPGTRLLVL.

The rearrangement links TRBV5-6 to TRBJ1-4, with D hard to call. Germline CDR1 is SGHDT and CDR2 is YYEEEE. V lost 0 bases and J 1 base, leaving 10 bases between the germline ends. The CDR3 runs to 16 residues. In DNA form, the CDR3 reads TGTGCCAGCAGCTTGGTTACTTATGGAACTAATGAAAAACTGTTTTTT. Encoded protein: CASSLVTYGTNEKLFF.

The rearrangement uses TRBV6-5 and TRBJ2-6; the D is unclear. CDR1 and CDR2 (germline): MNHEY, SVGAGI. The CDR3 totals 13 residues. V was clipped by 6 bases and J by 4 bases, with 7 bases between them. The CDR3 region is CASRTPGANVLTF. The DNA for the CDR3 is TGTGCCAGCAGGACGCCCGGGGCCAACGTCCTGACTTTC.

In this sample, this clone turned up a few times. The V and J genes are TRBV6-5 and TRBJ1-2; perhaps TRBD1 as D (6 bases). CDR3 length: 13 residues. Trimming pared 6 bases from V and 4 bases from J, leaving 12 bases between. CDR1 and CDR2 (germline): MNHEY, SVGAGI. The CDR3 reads CASSRDRIYGYTF. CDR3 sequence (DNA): TGTGCCAGCAGCCGCGACAGGATCTATGGCTACACCTTC.

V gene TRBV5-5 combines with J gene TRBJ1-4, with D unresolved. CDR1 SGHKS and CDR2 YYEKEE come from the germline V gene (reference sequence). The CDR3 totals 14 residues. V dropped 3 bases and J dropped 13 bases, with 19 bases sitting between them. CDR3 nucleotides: TGTGCCAGCAGCTCGAACCCGGACGGCAATCGACTGTTTTTT. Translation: CASSSNPDGNRLFF.

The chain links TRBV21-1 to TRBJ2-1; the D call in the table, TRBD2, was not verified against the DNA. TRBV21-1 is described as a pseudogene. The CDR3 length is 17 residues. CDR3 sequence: CASSPFRLAGGRNEQFF. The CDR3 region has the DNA TGTGCCAGCAGCCCTTTCAGGCTAGCGGGGGGGCGGAATGAGCAGTTCTTC.

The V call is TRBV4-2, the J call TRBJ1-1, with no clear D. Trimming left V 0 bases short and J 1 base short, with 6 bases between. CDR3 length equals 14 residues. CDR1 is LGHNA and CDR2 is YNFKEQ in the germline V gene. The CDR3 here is CASSQDGKNTEAFF. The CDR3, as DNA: TGTGCCAGCAGCCAAGATGGGAAGAACACTGAAGCTTTCTTT.

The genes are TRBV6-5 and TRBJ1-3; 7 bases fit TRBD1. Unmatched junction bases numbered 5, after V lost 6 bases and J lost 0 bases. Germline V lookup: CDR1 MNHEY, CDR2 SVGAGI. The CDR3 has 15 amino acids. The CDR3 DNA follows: TGTGCCAGCAGGTCGACAGGGTTCTCTGGAAACACCATATATTTT. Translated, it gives CASRSTGFSGNTIYF.

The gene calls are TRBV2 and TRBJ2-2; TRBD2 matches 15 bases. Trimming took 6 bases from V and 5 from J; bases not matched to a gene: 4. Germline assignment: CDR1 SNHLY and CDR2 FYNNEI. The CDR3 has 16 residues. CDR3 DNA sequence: TGTGCCAGCAGGGGACTAGCGGGGGGACGGACCGGGGAGCTGTTTTTT. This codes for CASRGLAGGRTGELFF.

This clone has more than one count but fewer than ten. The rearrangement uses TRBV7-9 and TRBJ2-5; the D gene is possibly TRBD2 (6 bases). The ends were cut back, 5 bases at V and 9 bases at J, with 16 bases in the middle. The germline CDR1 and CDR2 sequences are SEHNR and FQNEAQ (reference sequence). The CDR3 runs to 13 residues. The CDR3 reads CASSPRGVAAQYF. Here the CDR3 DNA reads TGTGCCAGCAGCCCACGGGGCGTAGCGGCCCAGTACTTC.

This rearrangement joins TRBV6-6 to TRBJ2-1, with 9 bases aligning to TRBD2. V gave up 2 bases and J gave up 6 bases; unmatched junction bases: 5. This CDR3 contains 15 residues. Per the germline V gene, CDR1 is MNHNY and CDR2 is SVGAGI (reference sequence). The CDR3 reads CASSYIGGRANEQFF. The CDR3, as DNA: TGTGCCAGCAGTTACATCGGCGGGAGGGCCAATGAGCAGTTCTTC.

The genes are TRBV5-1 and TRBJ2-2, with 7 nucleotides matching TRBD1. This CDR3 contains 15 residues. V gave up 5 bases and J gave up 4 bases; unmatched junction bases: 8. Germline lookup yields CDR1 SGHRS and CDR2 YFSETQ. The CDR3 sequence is CASSWDSLSTGELFF. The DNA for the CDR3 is TGCGCCAGCAGTTGGGACAGTCTAAGCACCGGGGAGCTGTTTTTT. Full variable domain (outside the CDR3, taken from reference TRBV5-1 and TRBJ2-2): KAGVTQTPRYLIKTRGQQVTLSCSPISGHRSVSWYQQTPGQGLQFLFEYFSETQRNKGNFPGRFSGRQFSNSRSEMNVSTLELGDSALYLCASSWDSLSTGELFFGEGSRLTVL.

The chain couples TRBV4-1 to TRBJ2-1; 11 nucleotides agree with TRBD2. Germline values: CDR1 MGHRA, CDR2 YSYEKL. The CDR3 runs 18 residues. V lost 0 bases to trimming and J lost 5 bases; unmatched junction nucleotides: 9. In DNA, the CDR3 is TGCGCCAGCAGCCAAGATAGTCTAGCGGGAGGTCCCGACAATGAGCAGTTCTTC. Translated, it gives CASSQDSLAGGPDNEQFF.

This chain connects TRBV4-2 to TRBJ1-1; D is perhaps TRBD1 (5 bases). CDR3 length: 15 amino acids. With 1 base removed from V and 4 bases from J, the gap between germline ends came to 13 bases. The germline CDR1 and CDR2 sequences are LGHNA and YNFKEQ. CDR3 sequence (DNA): TGTGCCAGCAGCCAAGCTCAGACGGGGGGCACTGAAGCTTTCTTT. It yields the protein CASSQAQTGGTEAFF.

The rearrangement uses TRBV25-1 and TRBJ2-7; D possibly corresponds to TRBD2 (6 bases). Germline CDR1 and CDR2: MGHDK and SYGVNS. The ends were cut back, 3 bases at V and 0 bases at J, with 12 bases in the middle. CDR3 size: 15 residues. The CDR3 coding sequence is TGTGCCAGCAGTGAGCCGGGACTCCTCTCCTACGAGCAGTACTTC. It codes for CASSEPGLLSYEQYF.

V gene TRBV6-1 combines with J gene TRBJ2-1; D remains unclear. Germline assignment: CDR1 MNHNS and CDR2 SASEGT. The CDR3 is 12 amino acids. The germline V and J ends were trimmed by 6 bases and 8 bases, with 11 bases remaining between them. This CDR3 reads CASRDPGDEQFF. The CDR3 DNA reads TGTGCCAGCAGGGACCCTGGGGATGAGCAGTTCTTC.

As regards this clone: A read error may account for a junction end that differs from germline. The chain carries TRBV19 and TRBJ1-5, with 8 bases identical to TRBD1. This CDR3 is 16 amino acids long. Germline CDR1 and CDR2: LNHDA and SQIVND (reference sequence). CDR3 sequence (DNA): TGTGCCAGCACCGCCCGGACAGGGATGAGCAAACAGCCCCAGCATTTT. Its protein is CASTARTGMSKQPQHF.

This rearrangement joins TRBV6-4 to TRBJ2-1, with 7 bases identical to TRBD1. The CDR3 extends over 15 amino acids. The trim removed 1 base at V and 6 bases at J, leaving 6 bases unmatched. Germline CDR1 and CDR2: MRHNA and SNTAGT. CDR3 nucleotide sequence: TGTGCCAGCAGTGACTACGGGACAGAAGGCAATGAGCAGTTCTTC. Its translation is CASSDYGTEGNEQFF.

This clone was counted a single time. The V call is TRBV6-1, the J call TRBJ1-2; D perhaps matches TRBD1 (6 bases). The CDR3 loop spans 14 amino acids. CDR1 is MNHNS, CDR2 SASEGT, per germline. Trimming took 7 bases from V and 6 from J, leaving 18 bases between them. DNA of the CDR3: TGTGCCAGCACGGTTGACAGGCCCTGGAATGGCTACACCTTC. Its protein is CASTVDRPWNGYTF.

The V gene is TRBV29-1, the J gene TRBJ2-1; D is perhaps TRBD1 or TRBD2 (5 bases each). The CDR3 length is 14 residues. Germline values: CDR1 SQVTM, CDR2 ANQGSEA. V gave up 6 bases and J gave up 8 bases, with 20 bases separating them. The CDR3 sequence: CSVHLSGRIDEQFF. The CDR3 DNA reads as TGCAGCGTACACTTGTCGGGACGGATAGATGAGCAGTTCTTC.